The source of this T cell receptor beta chain is a study of TIL therapy for anti-PD-1-resistant metastatic lung cancer. For the study at large: Tumors were harvested before any PD-1/PD-L1 blockade. Median tumor mutation burden was under 1.9 mutations per megabase. Study findings and constraints: The cohort had more treatment-naive, never-smoker and oncogene-addicted patients than typical.

The immunoSEQ assay was v3. Libraries were sequenced to 2 million to 2.5 million read pairs (survey) or roughly 4.5-6 million (deep). Only in-frame clones appear in the TCRdb table, and some are missing; sequencing was by immunoSEQ multiplex PCR. In the table there are around 20,000 clones, 75% to 80% of which are singletons. Per germline, CDR1 SNHLY and CDR2 FYNNEI. The CDR3 has 14 residues. V dropped 6 bases and J dropped 2 bases, with 11 bases sitting between them. The time point denotes: pre-treatment sample, taken before nivolumab and TIL therapy. As for this clone: As yet, its antigen is unknown.

The chain carries TRBV2 and TRBJ1-3, with D possibly being TRBD1 (6 bases). The sequence derives from a person between 30 and 79 years old with non-small cell lung cancer. This sample comprised blood, obtained at baseline. CDR3 coding DNA: TGTGCCAGCAGATCGCAGGGGACTGGAAACACCATATATTTT. Protein: CASRSQGTGNTIYF.